These 12 T cell receptor beta chains were all obtained from the same sample, sequenced in a study of T cell changes during pregnancy in multiple sclerosis. Profiled with immunoSEQ multiplex PCR; TCRdb holds only in-frame clones, not every one. Of 65,000 to 75,000 clones detected, around 92% appear once; the ten largest clones hold less than 4%. The specimen was CD8+ T cells from peripheral blood mononuclear cells, collected in the third trimester of pregnancy. The receptors come from a female donor in good health, enrolled as a control in a pregnancy study.

This clone was counted a single time. The chain combines TRBV11-1 with TRBJ2-7; weak D call: TRBD1 (6 bases). CDR1 and CDR2 (germline): SGHAT, FQDESV (reference sequence). The V gene lost 2 bases and the J gene lost 6 bases, with 14 bases spanning the gap. This CDR3 is built from 14 residues. CDR3 amino acids: CASSLQGPQGEQYF. Written as DNA, the CDR3 is TGTGCCAGCAGCTTACAGGGGCCCCAGGGCGAGCAGTACTTC.

This chain joins TRBV6-5 and TRBJ1-1; D may be TRBD1 (6 bases). V was trimmed by 5 bases and J by 5 bases, leaving 12 bases between them. Per germline, CDR1 MNHEY and CDR2 SVGAGI. CDR3 length equals 13 residues. The CDR3 DNA sequence: TGTGCCAGCAGTGAGGGGGATACAACTGAAGCTTTCTTT. Its translation is CASSEGDTTEAFF.

The chain links TRBV19 to TRBJ2-1, with TRBD1 identical over 7 bases. The CDR3 spans 12 residues. Germline CDR1 reads LNHDA; CDR2 reads SQIVND (reference sequence). V lost 7 bases, J lost 5 bases, and 2 bases stayed unmatched. The CDR3 loop is CASTGQDNEQFF. Here the CDR3 DNA reads TGTGCCAGTACTGGACAGGACAATGAGCAGTTCTTC.

V gene TRBV5-1 combines with J gene TRBJ1-1; D perhaps matches TRBD1 (5 bases). The germline V gene has CDR1 SGHRS and CDR2 YFSETQ. The germline V and J ends were trimmed by 0 bases and 0 bases, with 9 bases remaining between them. This CDR3 has 15 residues. CDR3 DNA sequence: TGCGCCAGCAGCTTGGGGCGGGGGATGAACACTGAAGCTTTCTTT. Residues: CASSLGRGMNTEAFF. Complete variable domain (other parts from reference TRBV5-1 and TRBJ1-1): KAGVTQTPRYLIKTRGQQVTLSCSPISGHRSVSWYQQTPGQGLQFLFEYFSETQRNKGNFPGRFSGRQFSNSRSEMNVSTLELGDSALYLCASSLGRGMNTEAFFGQGTRLTVV.

The chain couples TRBV6-5 to TRBJ1-2, with 10 bases that match TRBD1. Germline CDR1 and CDR2: MNHEY and SVGAGI. Trimming took 4 bases from V and 3 from J; bases not matched to a gene: 2. The CDR3 covers 14 residues. CDR3 sequence: CASSWDRGDYGYTF. Here the CDR3 DNA reads TGTGCCAGCAGTTGGGACAGGGGAGACTATGGCTACACCTTC.

There are many counts of this clone. Other DNA sequences within the sample encode an identical CDR3. This sequence joins TRBV2 and TRBJ2-7; TRBD1 matches at 7 bases. This CDR3 is 14 amino acids long. With V trimmed by 3 bases and J by 4 bases, 6 bases remained unmatched. Germline V gene sequence: CDR1 SNHLY, CDR2 FYNNEI. CDR3 sequence: CASSELDRAYEQYF. The CDR3 bases are TGTGCCAGCAGTGAGCTTGACAGGGCTTACGAGCAGTACTTC.

As concerns this clone: This sample includes further DNA sequences coding for the same CDR3. The rearrangement uses TRBV9 and TRBJ2-3; 11 positions agree with TRBD2. V shed 0 bases and J 5 bases; nucleotides not matched to a gene: 5. Germline V gene data show CDR1 as SGDLS and CDR2 as YYNGEE. This CDR3 region has 16 residues. CDR3 DNA: TGTGCCAGCAGCGTAGCCCTAGCGGGGGGCGGAGATACGCAGTATTTT. Translating it yields CASSVALAGGGDTQYF.

The chain combines TRBV6-5 with TRBJ1-1, with D maybe TRBD1 (6 bases). The CDR3 totals 15 residues. Looked up from germline, CDR1 is MNHEY and CDR2 is SVGAGI. Trimming left V 6 bases short and J 6 bases short, with 20 bases between. CDR3 DNA: TGTGCCAGCAGGCAAATCTATTACAGGGACGCTGAAGCTTTCTTT. Translation gives CASRQIYYRDAEAFF.

This sequence joins TRBV4-1 and TRBJ2-5, with 9 positions matching TRBD1. Trimming took 2 bases from V and 4 from J; bases not matched to a gene: 14. CDR3 length: 18 amino acids. CDR1 MGHRA and CDR2 YSYEKL come from the germline V gene. The DNA of the CDR3 is TGCGCCAGCAGCCAATCCTTATCCGGACAGGGGTGGGGAGAGACCCAGTACTTC. Protein: CASSQSLSGQGWGETQYF.

The chain carries TRBV9 and TRBJ2-2; TRBD1 agrees at 7 bases. Unmatched junction bases numbered 8, after V lost 4 bases and J lost 5 bases. Germline lookup yields CDR1 SGDLS and CDR2 YYNGEE. The length of the CDR3 is 15 residues. CDR3: CASSPYRGGTGELFF. As DNA, the CDR3 is TGTGCCAGCAGCCCTTACAGGGGTGGAACCGGGGAGCTGTTTTTT.

The V and J genes are TRBV14 and TRBJ1-1; D ambiguous. Deletions cut 4 bases from V and 5 bases from J, with 11 bases between. The germline V gene has CDR1 SGHDN and CDR2 FVKESK. The CDR3 contains 13 residues. CDR3 sequence: CASSPSSGTEAFF. The DNA for the CDR3 is TGTGCCAGCAGCCCCAGTTCGGGTACTGAAGCTTTCTTT. The whole variable domain, filled in from reference TRBV14 and TRBJ1-1, reads EAGVTQFPSHSVIEKGQTVTLRCDPISGHDNLYWYRRVMGKEIKFLLHFVKESKQDESGMPNNRFLAERTGGTYSTLKVQPAELEDSGVYFCASSPSSGTEAFFGQGTRLTVV.

This clone was counted a single time. The chain has TRBV11-3 and TRBJ2-5; TRBD1 agrees at 8 bases. CDR1 is SGHNT and CDR2 is YENEEA in the germline V gene. The CDR3 spans 15 residues. V shed 4 bases, J shed 3 bases, and the junction held 7 bases outside the gene matches. For the CDR3, the DNA is TGTGCCAGCAGCTCCAGGGACAGGAAGGAAGAGACCCAGTACTTC. Translation gives CASSSRDRKEETQYF. The variable domain in full, completed from reference TRBV11-3 and TRBJ2-5, reads EAGVVQSPRYKIIEKKQPVAFWCNPISGHNTLYWYLQNLGQGPELLIRYENEEAVDDSQLPKDRFSAERLKGVDSTLKIQPAELGDSAVYLCASSSRDRKEETQYFGPGTRLLVL.